This TCR beta chain derives from a study of tumour-infiltrating T cells in Burkitt lymphoma. As for the study in general: Productive clonality predicted overall and progression-free survival.

The CDR3 extends over 20 amino acids. Germline V gene data show CDR1 as SGHNT and CDR2 as YENEEA. Using immunoSEQ multiplex PCR, the repertoire was profiled, and TCRdb retains in-frame clones only, with some absent. The sample shows 1,500 or so clones, approximately 18% of them seen only once. With respect to this clone: One end of the junction varies from germline; a read error may be responsible.

Sequencing was performed on tumor tissue. The chain links TRBV11-3 to TRBJ2-3; 13 bases are a match to TRBD2. The sequence was obtained from a human donor with diffuse large B-cell lymphoma. The CDR3: CASSPWARGGLAGRTNTQYF. CDR3 sequence (DNA): TGTGCCAGCAGCCCATGGGCTCGGGGGGGACTAGCGGGACGCACAAATACGCAGTATTTT.